A selection of T cell receptor beta chains follows, all from one sample in a study of post-analysis software for immune sequencing data. Each CDR3 protein is one row after TCRdb ran MiXCR on the PCR reads. The sample lists around 250,000 distinct CDR3 sequences; 35% to 40% were seen once. Specimen: blood. The origin of the receptors is a girl aged 10 to 17 with multiple sclerosis. The CDR3 runs from the conserved cysteine through the conserved F or W. The D gene is left open where the match is weak. Size is stated for part of the rows, as once, few or many counts, or as a class when the clone is expanded.

j_call d_call v_call clone_size cdr3_nt cdr3_aa
TRBJ1-1 NA TRBV29-1 many TGCAGCGTGCGTGCGGGGACACTGAACACTGAAGCTTTCTTT CSVRAGTLNTEAFF
TRBJ1-2 NA TRBV28 many TGTGCCAGCAGCCGGCTTGACAAAGGCTACACCTTC CASSRLDKGYTF
TRBJ1-1 NA TRBV19 few TGTGCCAGTAGTATAGCCTACGGCACTGAAGCTTTCTTT CASSIAYGTEAFF
TRBJ2-1 TRBD2 TRBV7-6 few TGTGCCAGCAGCGCTCACGGGGGGATTGAGCAGTTCTTC CASSAHGGIEQFF
TRBJ2-5 TRBD2 TRBV6-1 many TGTGCCACCGAGCCTAGCGGGAAAGAGACCCAGTACTTC CATEPSGKETQYF
TRBJ2-7 NA TRBV29-1 NA TGCAGCGTTGAAGGTGCTGTCACTGAAGCTTACTTC CSVEGAVTEAYF
TRBJ2-1 NA TRBV29-1 many TGCAGCGTTGACGGGCTAGCAGAGTTCTTC CSVDGLAEFF
TRBJ1-2 NA TRBV29-1 NA TGCAGCGTTGAACAGGATGGCTACACCTTC CSVEQDGYTF
TRBJ1-5 NA TRBV6-5 many TGTGCCAGCAGTTCCTGGACCGGAAATCAGCCCCAGCATTTT CASSSWTGNQPQHF
TRBJ1-4 NA TRBV7-9 few TGTGCCAGCAGCTTATTTCTTGCAACTAATGAAAAACTGTTTTTT CASSLFLATNEKLFF
TRBJ1-6 NA TRBV7-2 many TGTGCCAGCAGCTTAGGAGGGCAGGGGCATTCACCCCTCCACTTT CASSLGGQGHSPLHF
TRBJ2-3 TRBD2 TRBV7-2 many TGTGCCAGCAGCCTTCCTGGCGGGAGGGTCACAGATACGCAGTATTTT CASSLPGGRVTDTQYF
TRBJ1-5 NA TRBV29-1 many TGCAGCGTTAACACGGGGGCGGGTCAGCCCCAGCATTTT CSVNTGAGQPQHF
TRBJ1-4 NA TRBV4-1 NA TGCGCCAGCAGCCAAGAATACAGGTCTAATGAAAAACTGTTTTTT CASSQEYRSNEKLFF
TRBJ2-5 NA TRBV5-6 many TGTGCCAGCAGCGCCACTACAGGGCCGGGGGAGACCCAGTACTTC CASSATTGPGETQYF
TRBJ2-7 NA TRBV6-5 NA TGTGCCAGCAGATACGGACAGTCTTCCTACGAGCAGTACTTC CASRYGQSSYEQYF
TRBJ2-3 NA TRBV20-1 NA TGCAGTGCTAGGGCCACAGGGAGGGGAGATACGCAGTATTTT CSARATGRGDTQYF
TRBJ1-6 TRBD1 TRBV28 NA TGTGCCAGCAGTGCCTCGGGACAGGGTTATTCACCCCTCCACTTT CASSASGQGYSPLHF
TRBJ2-4 NA TRBV4-2 NA TGTGCCAGCAGCTTCGAGGGGTCAGCGGTAGCCAAAAACATTCAGTACTTC CASSFEGSAVAKNIQYF
TRBJ1-4 NA TRBV27 few TGTGCCAGCGGGGGGGTCCGAGAAAAACTGTTTTTT CASGGVREKLFF
TRBJ2-1 NA TRBV28 NA TGTGCCAGCATCGACAGGGAGGCTCCAACGAATGAGCAGTTCTTC CASIDREAPTNEQFF
TRBJ2-3 TRBD1 TRBV5-1 NA TGCGCCAGCAGCTTGGGGGCCTCAGGGGGAGATACGCAGTATTTT CASSLGASGGDTQYF
TRBJ2-5 NA TRBV24-1 many TGTGCCACCAGTGATCGGGGGTCAGGAGAGACCCAGTACTTC CATSDRGSGETQYF
TRBJ2-1 TRBD1 TRBV5-1 many TGCGCCAGCGCTGCGGACGGGGCGAGGACAGGAGAGCAGTTCTTC CASAADGARTGEQFF
TRBJ1-2 NA TRBV11-2 NA TGTGCCAGCAGCGTGGACACGATTGGCTACACCTTC CASSVDTIGYTF
TRBJ2-7 TRBD2 TRBV7-6 NA TGTGCCAGCAGCTCTTTAACGGGAGGTGCCTACGAGCAGTACTTC CASSSLTGGAYEQYF
TRBJ2-1 NA TRBV24-1 many TGTGCCACCAGTGATCCGGGACGGAGCTACAATGAGCAGTTCTTC CATSDPGRSYNEQFF
TRBJ2-6 TRBD1 TRBV20-1 many TGCAGTGCTTTACAGGGGGGTCTTACTGGGGCCAACGTCCTGACTTTC CSALQGGLTGANVLTF
TRBJ2-5 TRBD1 TRBV28 many TGTGCCAGCAGCGCCTCGAACCCGGGACAGCTTAAAGAGACCCAGTACTTC CASSASNPGQLKETQYF
TRBJ1-5 TRBD1 TRBV6-5 NA TGTGCCAGCAGACCCGGGACAGGGCGCAATCAGCCCCAGCATTTT CASRPGTGRNQPQHF
TRBJ1-5 TRBD1 TRBV5-1 few TGCGCCAGCAGCCCGGGACAGGGCCCCCAGCATTTT CASSPGQGPQHF
TRBJ2-2 NA TRBV5-1 few TGCGCCAGCAGCTTGTTCCTAAACACCGGGGAGCTGTTTTTT CASSLFLNTGELFF
TRBJ2-3 NA TRBV5-1 many TGCGCCAGCAGCTTATTCCGGGAGCAAAGCACAGATACGCAGTATTTT CASSLFREQSTDTQYF
TRBJ2-1 NA TRBV6-6 many TGTGCCAGTGGACTTCAGGGCGGTGGTTACAATGAGCAGTTCTTC CASGLQGGGYNEQFF
TRBJ1-1 TRBD1 TRBV4-2 NA TGTGCCAGCAGCCAAGAAAAACAGGGGAGGATAGCTTTCTTT CASSQEKQGRIAFF
TRBJ1-2 NA TRBV5-1 once TGCGCCAGCAGTCCTTCGGACAAGAGCTATGGCTACACCTTC CASSPSDKSYGYTF
TRBJ2-3 NA TRBV5-1 many TGCGCCAGCAGCTTGGTGGCCAAGGATACGCAGTATTTT CASSLVAKDTQYF
TRBJ1-1 NA TRBV28 few TGTGCCAGCAGCTCAGCGGCGGGGGGGCAGGAGGATGAAGCTTTCTTT CASSSAAGGQEDEAFF
TRBJ1-2 NA TRBV4-1 many TGCGCCAGCAGCCCAACCGTAAGCCAGGCCACTAACTATGGCTACACCTTC CASSPTVSQATNYGYTF
TRBJ2-1 NA TRBV29-1 many TGCAGCGGCGGGGACATTGAGCAGTTCTTC CSGGDIEQFF
TRBJ1-1 TRBD1 TRBV12-3/TRBV12-4 once TGTGCCAGCAGTTACCGGGACAGGGAGAACACTGAAGCTTTCTTT CASSYRDRENTEAFF
TRBJ2-5 NA TRBV10-3 many TGTGCCATCAGTGGGTACCAAGAGACCCAGTACTTC CAISGYQETQYF
TRBJ1-5 NA TRBV2 NA TGTGCCAGCAGTGAGGTTGGGGGAAATCAGCCCCAGCATTTT CASSEVGGNQPQHF
TRBJ2-5 NA TRBV28 many TGTGCCAGCATGGGGGGCCCCAGGGAAGAGACCCAGTACTTC CASMGGPREETQYF
TRBJ2-1 NA TRBV12-3/TRBV12-4 NA TGTGCCAGCACCACGGACAGTTTAGAGCAGTTCTTC CASTTDSLEQFF
TRBJ2-5 NA TRBV12-3/TRBV12-4 NA TGTGCCAGCACTCTAGAGGGTCGGAGAGGAGAGACCCAGTACTTC CASTLEGRRGETQYF
TRBJ2-6 NA TRBV6-2/TRBV6-3 once TGTGCCAGCAGGGGTACCTCTGGGGCCAACGTCCTGACTTTC CASRGTSGANVLTF
TRBJ2-3 TRBD2 TRBV7-2 many TGTGCCAGCAGCTTAGGCACTAGCGGTAGCACAGATACGCAGTATTTT CASSLGTSGSTDTQYF
TRBJ1-1 TRBD1 TRBV7-9 NA TGTGCCAGCAGCACGGGACAGGGGTCGAGGAGTGAGGCTTTCTTT CASSTGQGSRSEAFF
TRBJ2-5 NA TRBV5-1 many TGCGCCAGCAGCCCCGGGTGGGAAGAGACCCAGTACTTC CASSPGWEETQYF
TRBJ2-1 TRBD2 TRBV11-2 many TGTGCCAGCGCCCTCGGGGGGACCTACAATGAGCAGTTCTTC CASALGGTYNEQFF
TRBJ1-2 NA TRBV30 once TGTGCCTGGACCAAAGGGGGCTATGGCTACACCTTC CAWTKGGYGYTF
TRBJ1-5 NA TRBV27 many TGTGCCAGCAGACCAATAGTTGGTCTAGCAAATCAGCCCCAGCATTTT CASRPIVGLANQPQHF
TRBJ2-5 NA TRBV20-1 many TGCAGTGCTAGAGGTTCGGGGACCCAGTACTTC CSARGSGTQYF
TRBJ2-1 TRBD2 TRBV7-8 many TGTGCCAGCAGCTTAGCCCTAGCGGGAGCGGCCAATGAGCAGTTCTTC CASSLALAGAANEQFF
TRBJ2-4 NA TRBV12-3/TRBV12-4 few TGTGCCAGCAGGGCCGGACGTCGGAGGGGGGGCAATTTGGTGGCCAAAAACATTCAGTACTTC CASRAGRRRGGNLVAKNIQYF